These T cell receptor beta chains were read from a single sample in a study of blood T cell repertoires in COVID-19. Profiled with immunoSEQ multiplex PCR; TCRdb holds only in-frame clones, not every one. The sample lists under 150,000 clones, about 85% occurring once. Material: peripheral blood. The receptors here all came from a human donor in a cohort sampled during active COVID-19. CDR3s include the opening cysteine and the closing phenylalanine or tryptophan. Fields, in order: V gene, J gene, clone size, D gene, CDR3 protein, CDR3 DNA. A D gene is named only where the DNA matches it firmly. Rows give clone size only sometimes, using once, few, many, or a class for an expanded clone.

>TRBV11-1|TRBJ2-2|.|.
CASSLSQGGTGELFF
TGTGCCAGCAGCTTAAGTCAGGGTGGTACCGGGGAGCTGTTTTTT
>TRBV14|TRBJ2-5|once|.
CASIKGRFGETQYF
TGTGCCAGCATTAAGGGGAGGTTCGGGGAGACCCAGTACTTC
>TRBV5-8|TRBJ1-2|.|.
CASSRAGAGGYTF
TGTGCCAGCAGTCGAGCAGGGGCAGGTGGCTACACCTTC
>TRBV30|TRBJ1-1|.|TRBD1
CAWSLTGQPAFF
TGTGCCTGGAGTCTGACAGGGCAGCCAGCTTTCTTT
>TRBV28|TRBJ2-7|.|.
CASSPTLDSSYEQYF
TGTGCCAGCAGTCCCACCCTGGACAGCTCTTACGAGCAGTACTTC
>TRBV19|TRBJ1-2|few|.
CASSRRSNYGYTF
TGTGCCAGTAGCCGGAGATCTAACTATGGCTACACCTTC
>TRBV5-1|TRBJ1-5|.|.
CASSLGPDQPQHF
TGCGCCAGCAGCTTGGGTCCAGATCAGCCCCAGCATTTT
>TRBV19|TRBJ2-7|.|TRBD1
CASSIGTAIYEQYF
TGTGCCAGTAGTATCGGGACAGCGATCTACGAGCAGTACTTC
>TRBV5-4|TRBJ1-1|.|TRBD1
CASSPGQGARTEAFF
TGTGCCAGCAGCCCTGGACAGGGGGCGCGTACTGAAGCTTTCTTT
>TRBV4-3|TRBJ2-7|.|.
CASSQDAQGYEQYF
TGCGCCAGCAGCCAAGATGCCCAGGGCTACGAGCAGTACTTC
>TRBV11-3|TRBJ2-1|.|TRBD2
CASSFSLLAGGPDEQFF
TGTGCCAGCAGTTTTAGCTTACTAGCGGGGGGGCCGGATGAGCAGTTCTTC
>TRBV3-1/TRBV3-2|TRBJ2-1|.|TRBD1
CASSPGQGARNEQFF
TGTGCCAGCAGCCCCGGACAGGGGGCACGCAATGAGCAGTTCTTC
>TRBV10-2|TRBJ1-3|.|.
CASSLGSSGNTIYF
TGCGCCAGCAGTTTGGGCTCCTCTGGAAACACCATATATTTT
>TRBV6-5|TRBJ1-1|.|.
CASSYSGLQNTEAFF
TGTGCCAGCAGTTATTCCGGACTCCAGAACACTGAAGCTTTCTTT
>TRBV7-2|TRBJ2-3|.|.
CASSLAVGLTTDTQYF
TGTGCCAGCAGCTTAGCGGTTGGACTAACCACAGATACGCAGTATTTT
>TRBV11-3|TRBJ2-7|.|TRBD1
CASSLDPPGGYEQYF
TGTGCCAGCAGCTTAGATCCCCCAGGGGGCTACGAGCAGTACTTC
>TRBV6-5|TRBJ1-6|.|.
CASKARDSPLHF
TGTGCCAGCAAAGCCCGGGATTCACCCCTCCACTTT
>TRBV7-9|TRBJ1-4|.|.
CASTPGAVSNEKLFF
TGTGCCAGCACCCCCGGAGCAGTTAGTAATGAAAAACTGTTTTTT
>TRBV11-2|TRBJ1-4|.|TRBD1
CASSLRNRGLNEKLFF
TGTGCCAGCAGCTTACGGAACAGGGGACTTAATGAAAAACTGTTTTTT
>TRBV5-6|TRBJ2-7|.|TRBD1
CASSLAGTGPYF
TGTGCCAGCAGCTTGGCCGGGACAGGTCCGTACTTC
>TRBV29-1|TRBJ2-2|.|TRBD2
CSVAPPAGGSNTGELFF
TGCAGCGTAGCTCCCCCAGCGGGGGGCTCGAACACCGGGGAGCTGTTTTTT
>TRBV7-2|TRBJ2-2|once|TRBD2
CASSLGALAGGHAGELFF
TGTGCCAGCAGCCTGGGCGCTCTAGCGGGGGGCCATGCCGGGGAGCTGTTTTTT
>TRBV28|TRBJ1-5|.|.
CASSFRRVNQPQHF
TGTGCCAGCAGTTTCCGACGGGTCAATCAGCCCCAGCATTTT
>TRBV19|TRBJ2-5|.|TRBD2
CASREAGGQETQYF
TGTGCCAGTAGGGAAGCGGGGGGGCAAGAGACCCAGTACTTC
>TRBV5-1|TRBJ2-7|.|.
CASSPGEAVTYEQYF
TGCGCCAGCAGCCCCGGGGAGGCGGTAACCTACGAGCAGTACTTC
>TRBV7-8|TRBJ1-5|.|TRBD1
CASSSRGQGAYSNQPQHF
TGTGCCAGCAGCTCCAGAGGACAGGGGGCATATAGCAATCAGCCCCAGCATTTT
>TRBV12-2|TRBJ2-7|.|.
CASRCLAGGQYF
TGTGCAAGTCGATGCTTAGCGGGGGGGCAGTACTTC
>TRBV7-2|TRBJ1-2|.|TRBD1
CASSQGQGAGGYTF
TGTGCCAGCAGCCAAGGACAGGGGGCGGGAGGCTACACCTTC
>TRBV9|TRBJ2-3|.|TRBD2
CASSVGNGGGTDTQYF
TGTGCCAGCAGCGTAGGAAACGGGGGGGGCACAGATACGCAGTATTTT
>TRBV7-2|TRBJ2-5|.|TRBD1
CASSIGQAGAQYF
TGTGCCAGCAGCATCGGACAGGCAGGAGCCCAGTACTTC
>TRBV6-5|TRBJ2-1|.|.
CASSYYLEQFF
TGTGCCAGCAGTTACTATTTAGAGCAGTTCTTC